This T cell receptor (beta chain) is drawn from a study of CD8 T cells in ankylosing spondylitis. Overall study findings and caveats: About 8 highly homologous variants made up a TCR beta motif, and this motif appeared characteristic of ankylosing spondylitis blood.

Quantitative 5'-RACE with molecular barcodes produced the TCR beta libraries. Using its own MiXCR run on the 5' RACE reads, TCRdb lists one record per CDR3 protein. The data show 500,000 to 650,000 distinct CDR3 sequences, under 5.5% seen once. The table lists this clonotype with many counts. Antigen specificity is unknown. CDR1 and CDR2 from the germline V gene are SGHVS and FQNEAQ. Trimming took 2 bases from V and 7 from J, leaving 11 bases between them. The length of the CDR3 is 14 residues. The sequencing input was blood, either unsorted or a sorted T cell fraction (not recorded which). V is TRBV7-8 and J is TRBJ2-2; D call uncertain. The source of this sequence is a male donor with ankylosing spondylitis. CDR3 in DNA: TGTGCCAGCAGCTTATCAGGACCCCTCGGGGAGCTGTTTTTT. It yields the protein CASSLSGPLGELFF.